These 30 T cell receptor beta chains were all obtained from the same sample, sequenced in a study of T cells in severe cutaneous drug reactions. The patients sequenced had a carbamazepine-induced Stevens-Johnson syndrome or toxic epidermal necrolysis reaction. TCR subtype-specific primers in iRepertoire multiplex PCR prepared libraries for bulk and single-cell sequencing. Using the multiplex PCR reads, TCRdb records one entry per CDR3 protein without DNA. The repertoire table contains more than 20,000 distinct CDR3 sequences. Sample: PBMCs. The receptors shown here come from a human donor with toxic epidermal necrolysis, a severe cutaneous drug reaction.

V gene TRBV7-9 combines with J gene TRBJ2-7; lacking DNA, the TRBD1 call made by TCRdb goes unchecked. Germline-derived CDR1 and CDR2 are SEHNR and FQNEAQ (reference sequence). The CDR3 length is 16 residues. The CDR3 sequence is CASSLAPGGEVNEQYF.

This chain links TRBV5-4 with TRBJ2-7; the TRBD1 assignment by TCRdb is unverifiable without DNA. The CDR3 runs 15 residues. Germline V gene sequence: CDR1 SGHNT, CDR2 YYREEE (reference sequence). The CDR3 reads CASSPTGTGVDEQYF.

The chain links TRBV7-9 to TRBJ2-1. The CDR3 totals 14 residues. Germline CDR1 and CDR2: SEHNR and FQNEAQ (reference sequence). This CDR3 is CASSFVNRDNEQFF.

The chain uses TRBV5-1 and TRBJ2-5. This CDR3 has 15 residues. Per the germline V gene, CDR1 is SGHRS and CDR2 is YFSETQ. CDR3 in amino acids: CASSRSDLSQETQYF.

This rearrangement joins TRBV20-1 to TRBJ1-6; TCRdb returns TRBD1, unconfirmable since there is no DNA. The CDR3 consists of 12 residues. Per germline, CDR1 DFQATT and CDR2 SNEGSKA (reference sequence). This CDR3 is CSASEQGSPLHF.

The CDR3 loop reads CSARGDYNEQFF. This chain joins TRBV20-1 and TRBJ2-1. CDR1 and CDR2 (germline): DFQATT, SNEGSKA (reference sequence). The CDR3 has 12 residues.

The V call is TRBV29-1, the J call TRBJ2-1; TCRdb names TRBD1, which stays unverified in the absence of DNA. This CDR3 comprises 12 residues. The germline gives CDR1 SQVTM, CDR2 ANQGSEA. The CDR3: CASPGAGNEQFF.

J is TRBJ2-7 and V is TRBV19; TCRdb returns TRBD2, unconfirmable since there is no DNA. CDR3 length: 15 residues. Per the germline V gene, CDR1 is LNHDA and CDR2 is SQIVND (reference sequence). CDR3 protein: CASSIGEGDTYEQYF.

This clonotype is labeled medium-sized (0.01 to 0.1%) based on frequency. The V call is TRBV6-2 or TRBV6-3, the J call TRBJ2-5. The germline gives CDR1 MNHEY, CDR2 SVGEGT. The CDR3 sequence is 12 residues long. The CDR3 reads CASSDTRETQYF.

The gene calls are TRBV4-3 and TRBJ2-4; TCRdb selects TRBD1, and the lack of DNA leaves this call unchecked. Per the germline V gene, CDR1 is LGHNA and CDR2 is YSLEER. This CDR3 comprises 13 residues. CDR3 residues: CASSQERGGPRYF.

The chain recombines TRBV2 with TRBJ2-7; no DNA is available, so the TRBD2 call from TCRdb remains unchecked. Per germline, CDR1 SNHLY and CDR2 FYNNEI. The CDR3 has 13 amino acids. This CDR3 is CASSDRRESEQYF. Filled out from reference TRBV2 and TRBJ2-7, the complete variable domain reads EPEVTQTPSHQVTQMGQEVILRCVPISNHLYFYWYRQILGQKVEFLVSFYNNEISEKSEIFDDQFSVERPDGSNFTLKIRSTKLEDSAMYFCASSDRRESEQYFGPGTRLTVT.

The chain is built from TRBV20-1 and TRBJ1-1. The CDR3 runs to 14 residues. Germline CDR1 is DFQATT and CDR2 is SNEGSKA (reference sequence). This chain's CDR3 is CSARSGFSNTEAFF.

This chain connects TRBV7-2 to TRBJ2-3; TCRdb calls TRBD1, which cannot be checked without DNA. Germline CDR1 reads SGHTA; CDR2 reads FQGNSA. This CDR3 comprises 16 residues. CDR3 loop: CASSLGRGSDIDTQYF.

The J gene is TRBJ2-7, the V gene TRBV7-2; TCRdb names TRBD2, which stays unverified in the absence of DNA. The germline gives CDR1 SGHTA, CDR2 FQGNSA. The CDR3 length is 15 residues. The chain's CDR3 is CASSTGSGLAYEQYF.

This CDR3 reads CASSVQMGSQFF. The chain recombines TRBV2 with TRBJ2-1. Germline values: CDR1 SNHLY, CDR2 FYNNEI. The CDR3 consists of 12 residues.

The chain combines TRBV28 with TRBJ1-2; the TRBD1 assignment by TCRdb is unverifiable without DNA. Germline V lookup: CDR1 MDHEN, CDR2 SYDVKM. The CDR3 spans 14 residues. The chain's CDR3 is CASKQGGANYGYTF.

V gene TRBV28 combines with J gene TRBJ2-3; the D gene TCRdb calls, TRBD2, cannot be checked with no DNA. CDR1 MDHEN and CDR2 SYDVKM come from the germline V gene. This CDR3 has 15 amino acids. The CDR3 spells CASSLSAGMTDTQYF.

CDR3 sequence reads: CASSLQGQETQYF. The chain carries TRBV12-3 or TRBV12-4 and TRBJ2-5; TCRdb indicates TRBD1, and absent DNA this call remains unverified. The CDR3 length is 13 residues.

The CDR3 region is CASMPVIAGVSTDTQYF. V is TRBV4-1 and J is TRBJ2-3; the D call from TCRdb, TRBD2, cannot be confirmed without DNA. The germline V gene encodes CDR1 MGHRA and CDR2 YSYEKL. This CDR3 region has 17 residues.

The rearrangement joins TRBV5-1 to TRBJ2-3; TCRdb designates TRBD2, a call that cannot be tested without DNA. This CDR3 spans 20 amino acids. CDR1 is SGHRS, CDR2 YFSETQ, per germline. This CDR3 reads CASSSLGGTLKAGGPDTQYF.

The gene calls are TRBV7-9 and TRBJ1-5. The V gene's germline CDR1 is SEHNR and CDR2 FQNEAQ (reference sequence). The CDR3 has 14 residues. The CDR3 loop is CASSLTDSNQPQHF.

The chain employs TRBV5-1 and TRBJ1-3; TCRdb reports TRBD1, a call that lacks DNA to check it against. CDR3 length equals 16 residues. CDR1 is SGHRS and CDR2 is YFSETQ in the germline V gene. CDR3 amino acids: CASSLTGGIEGNTIYF.

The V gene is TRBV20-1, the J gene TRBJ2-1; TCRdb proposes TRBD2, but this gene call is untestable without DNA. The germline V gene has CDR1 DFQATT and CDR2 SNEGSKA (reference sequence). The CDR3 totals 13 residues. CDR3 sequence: CSAEISGRGEQFF.

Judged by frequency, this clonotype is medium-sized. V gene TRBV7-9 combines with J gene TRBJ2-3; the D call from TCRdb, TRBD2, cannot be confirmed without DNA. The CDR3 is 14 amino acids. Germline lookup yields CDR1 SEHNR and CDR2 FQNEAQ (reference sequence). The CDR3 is CASSLEGSTDTQYF.

CDR3 protein: CASSGSSGTSYEQYF. The chain has TRBV27 and TRBJ2-7; as DNA is missing, the TRBD2 call by TCRdb cannot be tested. The CDR3 has 15 residues. From germline, CDR1 is MNHEY and CDR2 SMNVEV (reference sequence).

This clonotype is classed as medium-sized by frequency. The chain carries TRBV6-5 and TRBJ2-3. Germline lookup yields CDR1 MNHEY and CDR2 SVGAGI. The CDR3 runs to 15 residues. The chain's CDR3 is CASSYSAGGPDTQYF.

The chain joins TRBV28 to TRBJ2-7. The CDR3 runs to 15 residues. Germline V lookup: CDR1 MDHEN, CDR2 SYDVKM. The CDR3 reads CASSYYGRSSYEQYF.

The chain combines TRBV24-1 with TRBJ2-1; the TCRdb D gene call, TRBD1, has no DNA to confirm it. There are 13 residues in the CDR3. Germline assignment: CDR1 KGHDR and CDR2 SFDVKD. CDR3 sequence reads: CAIEPTGSDEQFF.

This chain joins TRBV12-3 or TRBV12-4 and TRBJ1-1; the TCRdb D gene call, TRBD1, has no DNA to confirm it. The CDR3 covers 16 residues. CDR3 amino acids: CASRKAGQNMNTEAFF.

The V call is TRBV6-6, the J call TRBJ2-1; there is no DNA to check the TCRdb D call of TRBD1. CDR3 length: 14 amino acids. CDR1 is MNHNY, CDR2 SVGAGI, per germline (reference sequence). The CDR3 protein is CASSPKTGSNEQFF.